This entry lists 7 T cell receptor beta chains sequenced from one sample in a study of control samples from healthy donors and cancer patients. Data came from immunoSEQ multiplex PCR; TCRdb stores just in-frame clones and leaves some out. The sample carries some 100,000 clones, about 92% recorded once. The sample comprised blood. The receptors stem from a man between 18 and 35 years old in good health.

The gene calls are TRBV27 and TRBJ1-3; 7 bases align to TRBD1. There are 14 residues in the CDR3. CDR1 and CDR2 (germline): MNHEY, SMNVEV (reference sequence). The V segment lost 6 bases and the J segment 4 bases; nucleotides outside the gene matches: 6. CDR3 loop: CASRQTGVGNTIYF. The CDR3 DNA reads TGTGCCAGCAGGCAAACAGGGGTAGGAAACACCATATATTTT.

This clone was recorded only once. This rearrangement joins TRBV9 to TRBJ2-3, with TRBD1 as a possible D gene (6 bases). Trimming took off 4 bases at V and 1 base at J, with 10 bases between the two ends. Germline CDR1 and CDR2: SGDLS and YYNGEE. The CDR3 consists of 14 residues. The CDR3 loop reads CASSTSGGTDTQYF. The CDR3 DNA follows: TGTGCCAGCAGCACCTCAGGGGGCACAGATACGCAGTATTTT.

The V and J genes are TRBV10-3 and TRBJ1-1, with TRBD1 matching over 10 bases. V lost 2 bases and J lost 3; bases outside the gene matches: 15. The CDR3 is 19 amino acids. Germline CDR1 is ENHRY and CDR2 is SYGVKD. CDR3 nucleotide sequence: TGTGCCATCAGTGAGGGATCCCGGGACAGGGGAAGGGGTTACACTGAAGCTTTCTTT. Translating gives CAISEGSRDRGRGYTEAFF.

The CDR3 spells CASSPGPMTGATEAFF. The CDR3 bases are TGTGCCAGCTCACCCGGACCCATGACAGGCGCCACTGAAGCTTTCTTT. The chain recombines TRBV18 with TRBJ1-1; tentative D call: TRBD1 (6 bases). This CDR3 has 16 residues. Germline-derived CDR1 and CDR2 are KGHSH and LQKENI. Trimming cost V 3 bases and J 4 bases, with 18 bases left between them.

About this clone itself: Relative to the germline gene, one junction end is altered; a read error may explain this. The chain employs TRBV25-1 and TRBJ1-4, with 9 bases matching TRBD1. The CDR3 totals 18 residues. The V gene's germline CDR1 is MGHDK and CDR2 SYGVNS. CDR3 protein: CASSGGQGLSPTNEILFF. The CDR3 coding sequence is TGTGCCAGCAGTGGGGGACAGGGACTGAGTCCAACTAATGAAATACTGTTTTTT.

The chain couples TRBV9 to TRBJ2-2; maybe TRBD2 (6 bases). The CDR3 has 16 amino acids. V was cut by 0 bases and J by 6 bases, with 15 bases left in between. Per germline, CDR1 SGDLS and CDR2 YYNGEE. CDR3: CASSVGGGTIPGELFF. CDR3 sequence (DNA): TGTGCCAGCAGCGTAGGAGGCGGGACGATTCCCGGGGAGCTGTTTTTT.

V usage is TRBV2 and J usage is TRBJ2-2; D not resolved. This CDR3 is built from 13 residues. The germline V and J ends were trimmed by 3 bases and 6 bases, with 8 bases remaining between them. The germline gives CDR1 SNHLY, CDR2 FYNNEI. This CDR3 is CASSERWAGELFF. CDR3 nucleotides: TGTGCCAGCAGTGAGAGGTGGGCCGGGGAGCTGTTTTTT.